This T cell receptor beta chain was observed in a study of blood T cell repertoires in COVID-19. The wider study: The origin of the acute and convalescent COVID-19 samples was the United States, Italy and Spain. T cells, B-cell-depleted T cells, or PBMCs supplied cDNA or gDNA.

Those who participated ranged in age from roughly 18 to 89 years and resided in about 24 US areas. Under the authors' procedure: Amplified reference gene primers provided the basis for estimating nucleated cell counts. Measured with immunoSEQ multiplex PCR; TCRdb has only the in-frame clones, and not every one. The V and J calls and clone size were taken over from that table, and D and trimming were inferred from the DNA. Of under 250,000 clones detected, over 80% appear once; the ten largest clones hold around 2.6%. Losses at the gene ends were 5 bases for V and 5 bases for J; bases not matched to a gene: 7. The CDR3 length is 16 residues. Per the germline V gene, CDR1 is ENHRY and CDR2 is SYGVKD.

The source of this sequence is a woman in her 30s with acute COVID-19. Specimen: PBMCs or T cells enriched from blood (not recorded which). V gene TRBV10-3 combines with J gene TRBJ2-1, with 12 positions matching TRBD2. CDR3 loop: CAISSDTSGGNNEQFF. In DNA, the CDR3 is TGTGCCATCAGTAGCGACACTAGCGGGGGGAACAATGAGCAGTTCTTC.